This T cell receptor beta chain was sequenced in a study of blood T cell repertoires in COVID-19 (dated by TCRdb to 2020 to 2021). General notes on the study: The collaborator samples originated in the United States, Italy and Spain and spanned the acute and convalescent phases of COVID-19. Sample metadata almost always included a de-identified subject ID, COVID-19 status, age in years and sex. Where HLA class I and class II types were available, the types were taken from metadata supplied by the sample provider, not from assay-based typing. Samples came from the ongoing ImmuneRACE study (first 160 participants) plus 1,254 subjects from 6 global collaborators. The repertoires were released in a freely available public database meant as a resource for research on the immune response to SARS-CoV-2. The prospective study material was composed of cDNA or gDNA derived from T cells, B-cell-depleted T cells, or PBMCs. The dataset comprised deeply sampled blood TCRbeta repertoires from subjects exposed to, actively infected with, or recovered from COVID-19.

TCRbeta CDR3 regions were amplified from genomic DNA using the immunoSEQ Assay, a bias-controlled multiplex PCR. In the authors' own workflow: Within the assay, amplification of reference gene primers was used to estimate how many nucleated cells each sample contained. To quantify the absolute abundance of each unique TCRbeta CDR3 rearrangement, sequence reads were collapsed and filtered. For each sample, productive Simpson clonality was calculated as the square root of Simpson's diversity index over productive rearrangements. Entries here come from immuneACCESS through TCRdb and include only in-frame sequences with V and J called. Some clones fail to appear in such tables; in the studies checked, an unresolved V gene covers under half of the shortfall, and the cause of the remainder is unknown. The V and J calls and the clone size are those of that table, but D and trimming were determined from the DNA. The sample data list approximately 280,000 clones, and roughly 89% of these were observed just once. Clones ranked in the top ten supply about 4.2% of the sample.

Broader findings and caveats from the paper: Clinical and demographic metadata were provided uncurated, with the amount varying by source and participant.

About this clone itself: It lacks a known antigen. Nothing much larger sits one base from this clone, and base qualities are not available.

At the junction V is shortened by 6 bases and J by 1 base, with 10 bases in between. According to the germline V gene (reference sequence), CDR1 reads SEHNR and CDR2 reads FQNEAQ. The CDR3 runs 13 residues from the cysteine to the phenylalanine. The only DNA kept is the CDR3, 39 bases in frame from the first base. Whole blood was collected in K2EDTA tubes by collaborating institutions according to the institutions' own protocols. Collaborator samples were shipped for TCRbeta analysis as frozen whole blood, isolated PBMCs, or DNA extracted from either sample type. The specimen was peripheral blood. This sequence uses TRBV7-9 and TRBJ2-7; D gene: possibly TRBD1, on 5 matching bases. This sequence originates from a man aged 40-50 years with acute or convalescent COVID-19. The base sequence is TGTGCCAGCAGGCAGGGCCTTTCCTACGAGCAGTACTTC. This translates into CASRQGLSYEQYF.